The 6 T cell receptor beta chains in this list originate from one sample, sequenced in a study of cytomegalovirus exposure and HLA in healthy donors. PCR used 60 Vbeta primers and 13 Jbeta primers. Clones were read by immunoSEQ multiplex PCR, and TCRdb kept only the in-frame ones, dropping some. The top ten clones hold around 1.8% of a sample with 200,000 or so clones, approximately 79% of them seen once. Input material: PBMCs. All receptors come from a man between 18 and 35 years old in good health and CMV-seronegative.

With respect to this clone: Additional DNA sequences in this sample encode the identical CDR3. Here the CDR3 DNA reads TGTGCCAGCAGTTACTCGAGTGTAGCGGGCCACGAGCAGTACTTC. This encodes CASSYSSVAGHEQYF. This sequence joins TRBV6-5 and TRBJ2-7; the match to TRBD2 covers 7 bases. After removal of 0 bases from V and 5 bases from J, the junction contained 7 bases not matched to a gene. Looked up from germline, CDR1 is MNHEY and CDR2 is SVGAGI. This CDR3 comprises 15 residues.

J is TRBJ1-1 and V is TRBV6-5; D is ambiguous. V dropped 8 bases and J dropped 7 bases, with 11 bases sitting between them. The CDR3 consists of 11 residues. Germline values: CDR1 MNHEY, CDR2 SVGAGI. Here the CDR3 DNA reads TGTGCCAGCGCCACCCCGGGTGAAGCTTTCTTT. This codes for CASATPGEAFF.

The V gene is TRBV11-2, the J gene TRBJ1-1, with 10 bases fitting TRBD1. V gave up 3 bases and J gave up 2 bases; unmatched junction bases: 3. The germline V gene encodes CDR1 SGHAT and CDR2 FQNNGV. The CDR3 contains 15 residues. The CDR3 DNA reads as TGTGCCAGCAGCTTGGGGGACAGGGGAAACACTGAAGCTTTCTTT. Amino acids: CASSLGDRGNTEAFF.

The V gene is TRBV28, the J gene TRBJ1-5; 7 positions agree with TRBD1. CDR1 and CDR2 from the germline V gene are MDHEN and SYDVKM. V dropped 2 bases and J dropped 4; count of bases not matched to a gene: 11. The CDR3 totals 17 residues. This chain's CDR3 is CASSLTGAGVGNQPQHF. In nucleotides, the CDR3 is TGTGCCAGCAGTTTAACAGGGGCTGGAGTGGGGAATCAGCCCCAGCATTTT.

This clone was recorded once. This CDR3 reads CASSRDRVYSNQPQHF. CDR3 sequence (DNA): TGTGCCAGCAGCCGTGACAGGGTATATAGCAATCAGCCCCAGCATTTT. V is TRBV7-8 and J is TRBJ1-5; 7 bases agree with TRBD1. CDR3 length: 16 residues. Trimming cost V 5 bases and J 0 bases; bases outside gene matches: 7. The V gene's germline CDR1 is SGHVS and CDR2 FQNEAQ.

Points on this clone: The sample carries other DNA sequences with the same CDR3. V gene TRBV7-9 combines with J gene TRBJ2-2; 7 nucleotides align to TRBD1. V lost 5 bases, J lost 1 base, and 4 bases stayed unmatched. Germline V gives CDR1 SEHNR, CDR2 FQNEAQ (reference sequence). This CDR3 has 15 residues. Here the CDR3 reads CASSPGTENTGELFF. In DNA, the CDR3 is TGTGCCAGCAGCCCGGGGACAGAGAACACCGGGGAGCTGTTTTTT. The full variable domain, rest sourced from reference TRBV7-9 and TRBJ2-2, is DTGVSQNPRHKITKRGQNVTFRCDPISEHNRLYWYRQTLGQGPEFLTYFQNEAQLEKSRLLSDRFSAERPKGSFSTLEIQRTEQGDSAMYLCASSPGTENTGELFFGEGSRLTVL.